The rows below give T cell receptor beta chains drawn from one sample of a study of CXCR3-negative and CXCR3-positive naive CD8 T cells. Each CDR3 protein gets one entry in TCRdb, which reprocessed the 5' RACE reads and gives no DNA. The sample data list around 88,000 distinct CDR3 sequences. Sequencing input: naive CXCR3+ CD8+ T cells from blood. These receptors were taken from a human donor in good health. Some clones in this sample may be carry-over from other donors' samples. CDR3s include the opening cysteine and the closing phenylalanine or tryptophan.

j_call	v_call	cdr3_aa
TRBJ1-1	TRBV12-3/TRBV12-4	CASRSSDTEAFF
TRBJ2-7	TRBV29-1	CSAEAGAGSSYEQYF
TRBJ2-3	TRBV5-5	CASHQGQGADTQYF
TRBJ2-2	TRBV4-3	CASSQGGGELFF
TRBJ2-1	TRBV7-3	CASSGGETKLNEQFF
TRBJ1-1	TRBV4-2	CASSYIGSENTEAFF
TRBJ2-7	TRBV3-1	CASSQDTHRGYNHYEQYF
TRBJ2-3	TRBV27	CVTGGRTDTQYF
TRBJ2-3	TRBV7-8	CASSLADSPGTDTQYF
TRBJ1-2	TRBV29-1	CSVEELWTHTF
TRBJ2-7	TRBV19	CASSSGAYEQYF
TRBJ2-2	TRBV5-1	CASSLGSTGELFF
TRBJ2-1	TRBV5-1	CASSSTKEQFF
TRBJ1-5	TRBV6-2/TRBV6-3	CASSYTETGTNQPQHF
TRBJ2-3	TRBV7-9	CASSPTSGSTDTQYF
TRBJ2-2	TRBV15	CATSRGIQTGAPGELFF
TRBJ2-7	TRBV29-1	CSVVMASSGYEQYF
TRBJ2-7	TRBV29-1	CSVGSTALEQYF
TRBJ2-3	TRBV7-8	CASSLDRQTSTDTQYF
TRBJ1-1	TRBV29-1	CSPGGRLAFMNTEAFF
TRBJ2-3	TRBV7-9	CASSLAFRDTQYF
TRBJ2-1	TRBV6-5	CASSYELAGRANEQFF
TRBJ2-7	TRBV25-1	CASSDRRGQGPLRMDEQYF